The 11 T cell receptor beta chains in this list originate from one sample, sequenced in a study of T-cell reconstitution after alpha-beta-depleted transplantation in children. As it was prepared, the TCRbeta library received unique molecular identifiers. MiXCR, applied by TCRdb to the PCR reads, yields one record per CDR3 protein. The sample yields over 150,000 distinct CDR3 sequences, about 14% seen once. The sequences come from PBMCs from the stem cell graft donor, collected from the stem cell graft. The receptor set was obtained from a human donor who donated a stem cell graft to a child with acute lymphoblastic leukemia.

Remarks on this clonotype: A read error may explain this, as a much larger clone is one base away. This chain links TRBV6-1 with TRBJ2-5, with D possibly TRBD2 on 5 matching bases. CDR1 is MNHNS and CDR2 is SASEGT in the germline V gene. The CDR3 runs 14 residues. Trimming cost V 4 bases and J 5 bases, with 14 bases left between them. The CDR3 DNA follows: TGTGCCAGCAGTGTATCCGGGATCCACGAGACCCAGTACTTC. This encodes CASSVSGIHETQYF.

This clonotype was detected only a few times. The chain recombines TRBV27 with TRBJ1-5, with 9 positions matching TRBD1. CDR1 and CDR2 from the germline V gene are MNHEY and SMNVEV (reference sequence). The CDR3 is 14 amino acids. J gave up 9 bases and V 4 bases, and 7 bases lay outside the gene matches. CDR3 sequence: CASSSGQGKGPQHF. In nucleotides, the CDR3 is TGTGCCAGCAGTTCGGGACAGGGAAAGGGGCCCCAGCATTTT.

Ten or more counts support this clonotype. The chain has TRBV29-1 and TRBJ1-1, with D unclear. The CDR3 is 12 amino acids. Germline V gene sequence: CDR1 SQVTM, CDR2 ANQGSEA. Trimming left V 4 bases short and J 5 bases short, with 11 bases between. Here the CDR3 DNA reads TGCAGCGTTGTCTTTTGGGAGACTGAAGCTTTCTTT. The encoded protein is CSVVFWETEAFF.

The chain joins TRBV11-2 to TRBJ2-1, with TRBD1 matching 7 bases. The CDR3 covers 17 residues. The ends lost 1 base at V and 3 bases at J; junction bases unmatched: 9. Germline assignment: CDR1 SGHAT and CDR2 FQNNGV. The CDR3 sequence: CASSLADTGVDYNEQFF. The DNA of the CDR3 is TGTGCCAGCAGCTTAGCCGATACAGGGGTCGACTACAATGAGCAGTTCTTC.

There are a few counts of this clonotype. The chain uses TRBV7-9 and TRBJ2-3; possible D gene TRBD2, 6 bases. Germline assignment: CDR1 SEHNR and CDR2 FQNEAQ (reference sequence). The CDR3 length is 12 residues. V lost 5 bases to trimming and J lost 9 bases, with 12 bases between them. Here the CDR3 DNA reads TGTGCCAGCAGCCCGCCTAGCGCGACGCAGTATTTT. It specifies CASSPPSATQYF.

In its sample, this clonotype was seen a few times. The chain is built from TRBV6-9 and TRBJ1-1; the match to TRBD1 covers 7 bases. In germline, CDR1 is MNHGY, CDR2 SVAAGI. V lost 6 bases to trimming and J lost 5 bases; unmatched junction nucleotides: 15. The CDR3 length is 16 residues. CDR3 nucleotide sequence: TGTGCCAGCAGGGACATGACAGGGTTCCCTCTTACTGAAGCTTTCTTT. This gives the protein CASRDMTGFPLTEAFF.

Worth noting for this clonotype: A much larger clone sits a single nucleotide away, making a read error possible. V gene TRBV28 combines with J gene TRBJ2-1; no reliable D call. V gave up 5 bases and J gave up 0 bases, with 14 bases separating them. The germline V gene encodes CDR1 MDHEN and CDR2 SYDVKM. CDR3 length: 16 amino acids. CDR3 coding DNA: TGTGCCAGCAGTCCAGAGACGCAATACTCCTACAATGAGCAGTTCTTC. Translated, it gives CASSPETQYSYNEQFF. The full variable domain, its missing parts supplied by reference TRBV28 and TRBJ2-1, is DVKVTQSSRYLVKRTGEKVFLECVQDMDHENMFWYRQDPGLGLRLIYFSYDVKMKEKGDIPEGYSVSREKKERFSLILESASTNQTSMYLCASSPETQYSYNEQFFGPGTRLTVL.

Only a few counts were recorded for this clonotype. The J gene is TRBJ2-3, the V gene TRBV6-1; TRBD2 aligns across 9 bases. V lost 6 bases, J lost 1 base, and 11 bases stayed unmatched. In germline, CDR1 is MNHNS, CDR2 SASEGT. The CDR3 is 17 residues long. CDR3: CASSPGRLAGRTDTQYF. CDR3 bases: TGTGCCAGCAGCCCCGGGCGGCTAGCGGGACGCACAGATACGCAGTATTTT.

This clonotype has ten or more counts. The V call is TRBV12-3 or TRBV12-4, the J call TRBJ2-7; D is uncertain. This CDR3 is 12 amino acids long. Trimming took off 0 bases at V and 6 bases at J, with 6 bases between the two ends. The chain's CDR3 is CASSLAQTEQYF. The CDR3 DNA sequence: TGTGCCAGCAGTTTAGCACAGACCGAGCAGTACTTC.

The sample holds a few counts of this clonotype. V is TRBV2 and J is TRBJ2-2, with TRBD1 identical over 7 bases. The CDR3 runs 12 residues. Losses at the gene ends were 9 bases for V and 7 bases for J; bases not matched to a gene: 5. Germline V lookup: CDR1 SNHLY, CDR2 FYNNEI. The CDR3 spells CARSAGGGELFF. CDR3 nucleotide sequence: TGTGCCAGATCTGCAGGGGGCGGGGAGCTGTTTTTT.

In this sample, this clonotype turned up many times. This rearrangement joins TRBV11-3 to TRBJ2-7; D possibly uses TRBD1 or TRBD2 (5 bases each). The germline CDR1 and CDR2 sequences are SGHNT and YENEEA. The length of the CDR3 is 16 residues. The germline V and J ends were trimmed by 4 bases and 0 bases, with 16 bases remaining between them. The CDR3 nucleotides read TGTGCCAGCAGCTCCCATCCGGGACGCAGCTCCTACGAGCAGTACTTC. Encoded protein: CASSSHPGRSSYEQYF. Combining the CDR3 with reference TRBV11-3 and TRBJ2-7 gives the whole variable domain EAGVVQSPRYKIIEKKQPVAFWCNPISGHNTLYWYLQNLGQGPELLIRYENEEAVDDSQLPKDRFSAERLKGVDSTLKIQPAELGDSAVYLCASSSHPGRSSYEQYFGPGTRLTVT.